The sample holds a few counts of the clone carrying this T cell receptor (beta chain). Its antigen is currently unknown. Here immunoSEQ multiplex PCR was the method, and the copy in TCRdb shows in-frame clones only, minus some. The data contain roughly 4,200 clones, about 25% of them seen just once; the ten biggest clones take up about 8%. The record originates from a study of T cells in localized non-small cell lung cancer. Study-wide results and limits: Without multi-region sequencing, intratumor heterogeneity could not be excluded.

The sequence was collected from a male donor at least 60 years old with stage I lung adenocarcinoma. The sample consisted of lung tumor tissue, taken before any cancer treatment.

Here the CDR3 DNA reads TGTGCCAGCAGGGTCAACGCGGGACAGCAATATGGCTACACCTTC. Protein product: CASRVNAGQQYGYTF. The gene calls are TRBV11-3 and TRBJ1-2, with 7 nucleotides matching TRBD1. The trim removed 6 bases at V and 5 bases at J, leaving 12 bases unmatched. The CDR3 totals 15 residues. Germline V gene sequence: CDR1 SGHNT, CDR2 YENEEA.